This entry lists 15 T cell receptor beta chains sequenced from one sample in a study of OX40 agonist ivuxolimab in advanced cancers. Here immunoSEQ multiplex PCR was the method, and the copy in TCRdb shows in-frame clones only, minus some. The sample shows some 70,000 clones, around 86% of them seen only once. This sample comprised CD4+ or CD8+ T cells sorted from blood, obtained in a trial of the OX40 agonist ivuxolimab. The receptors shown here come from an adult with an advanced solid tumor such as melanoma, head and neck, liver or kidney cancer.

This chain joins TRBV4-1 and TRBJ2-2; maybe TRBD1 (6 bases). CDR1 MGHRA and CDR2 YSYEKL come from the germline V gene. The CDR3 runs 15 residues. Trimming took off 5 bases at V and 6 bases at J, with 16 bases between the two ends. The CDR3 is CASSMRIEGAGELFF. The CDR3 DNA sequence: TGCGCCAGCAGCATGCGGATAGAGGGGGCCGGGGAGCTGTTTTTT.

This chain connects TRBV2 to TRBJ2-1, with 10 nucleotides matching TRBD1. The CDR3 spans 15 residues. Per the germline V gene, CDR1 is SNHLY and CDR2 is FYNNEI. Losses at the gene ends were 8 bases for V and 7 bases for J; bases not matched to a gene: 11. Written as DNA, the CDR3 is TGTGCCAGCGATCCCGGGACAGGGGTCTTTAATGAGCAGTTCTTC. Translation: CASDPGTGVFNEQFF. Looking up the rest from reference TRBV2 and TRBJ2-1 gives the full variable domain: EPEVTQTPSHQVTQMGQEVILRCVPISNHLYFYWYRQILGQKVEFLVSFYNNEISEKSEIFDDQFSVERPDGSNFTLKIRSTKLEDSAMYFCASDPGTGVFNEQFFGPGTRLTVL.

Here the CDR3 reads CASRVSGTANSPLHF. The CDR3, as DNA: TGTGCCAGCAGAGTATCCGGGACTGCTAATTCACCCCTCCACTTT. The gene calls are TRBV6-6 and TRBJ1-6, with D possibly matching TRBD1 (5 bases). V lost 6 bases and J lost 6, with 15 bases in between. The CDR3 sequence is 15 residues long. CDR1 is MNHNY, CDR2 SVGAGI, per germline (reference sequence).

The rearrangement links TRBV28 to TRBJ1-1; 10 bases are shared with TRBD1. The length of the CDR3 is 14 residues. In germline, CDR1 is MDHEN, CDR2 SYDVKM. V shed 7 bases and J 3 bases; nucleotides not matched to a gene: 5. The CDR3 DNA reads as TGTGCCAGCAAACCGGGACAGGGGTACACTGAAGCTTTCTTT. Protein product: CASKPGQGYTEAFF.

V gene TRBV30 combines with J gene TRBJ2-1; 8 bases agree with TRBD1. The CDR3 is 14 residues long. The V gene's germline CDR1 is GTSNPN and CDR2 SVGIG (reference sequence). V was pared by 4 bases and J by 7 bases, with 9 bases of the junction left unmatched. CDR3 region: CAWTGQGAGNEQFF. The CDR3 bases are TGTGCCTGGACAGGGCAGGGGGCCGGTAATGAGCAGTTCTTC.

Worth noting for this clone: Other DNA sequences of this sample code for an identical CDR3. V is TRBV5-1 and J is TRBJ2-5; D gene unclear. CDR1 SGHRS and CDR2 YFSETQ come from the germline V gene. V lost 4 bases to trimming and J lost 4 bases, with 11 bases between them. The CDR3 extends over 13 amino acids. CDR3 DNA sequence: TGCGCCAGCAGCCTAGGGTCAGGAGAGACCCAGTACTTC. Its protein product is CASSLGSGETQYF.

The chain joins TRBV7-8 to TRBJ2-3, with 7 bases fitting TRBD1. This CDR3 comprises 18 residues. The V and J ends lost 3 bases and 4 bases, in that order; junction bases with no gene match: 16. Germline V gene data show CDR1 as SGHVS and CDR2 as FQNEAQ. This chain's CDR3 is CASSLLLVGGRGSDTQYF. CDR3 bases: TGTGCCAGCAGCTTGTTACTGGTAGGGGGCAGAGGATCAGATACGCAGTATTTT.

This rearrangement joins TRBV18 to TRBJ2-5, with D possibly TRBD2 on 5 matching bases. The tail of the sequence fits TRBJ2-7 better, so the J call may be wrong. Germline values: CDR1 KGHSH, CDR2 LQKENI. The CDR3 has 16 amino acids. The CDR3 DNA reads as TGTGCCAGCTCACCACCTTCAGTCGCCGAGGGCGGCGAGCAGTACTTC. It codes for CASSPPSVAEGGEQYF.

This sequence joins TRBV7-2 and TRBJ1-5; 7 nucleotides match TRBD1. This CDR3 is 19 amino acids long. The V and J ends lost 5 bases and 2 bases, in that order; junction bases with no gene match: 18. CDR1 is SGHTA and CDR2 is FQGNSA in the germline V gene. The CDR3: CASSPRTGGGMGGNQPQHF. CDR3 DNA sequence: TGTGCCAGCAGCCCACGGACAGGAGGGGGTATGGGCGGCAATCAGCCCCAGCATTTT.

Only one count was recorded for this clone. CDR3 loop: CASGRNKGNTIYF. Written as DNA, the CDR3 is TGTGCCTCAGGGCGTAACAAAGGAAACACCATATATTTT. This chain uses TRBV7-2 with TRBJ1-3, with a tentative D call TRBD1 (5 bases). Trimming left V 11 bases short and J 4 bases short, with 15 bases between. Germline CDR1 and CDR2: SGHTA and FQGNSA. The CDR3 length is 13 residues.

The chain combines TRBV7-7 with TRBJ2-3, with 7 positions matching TRBD2. This CDR3 spans 14 amino acids. The germline gives CDR1 SSHAT, CDR2 FNYEAQ (reference sequence). Trimming cost V 4 bases and J 5 bases; bases outside gene matches: 6. CDR3 amino acids: CASSYGGWGDTQYF. The CDR3 nucleotides are TGTGCCAGCAGCTACGGGGGGTGGGGAGATACGCAGTATTTT.

This clone was seen only once. This chain uses TRBV7-6 with TRBJ1-1, with 9 positions matching TRBD1. Looked up from germline, CDR1 is SGHVS and CDR2 is FNYEAQ. The junction had 9 bases not matched to a gene; V was cut back by 5 bases and J by 11 bases. The CDR3 sequence is 13 residues long. This CDR3 reads CASSLPGQGKAFF. In DNA form, the CDR3 reads TGTGCCAGCAGCCTGCCGGGACAGGGAAAGGCTTTCTTT.

The rearrangement joins TRBV5-8 to TRBJ2-3; TRBD2 matches 8 bases. V lost 3 bases, J lost 0 bases, and 3 bases stayed unmatched. Germline assignment: CDR1 SGHTS and CDR2 YDEGEE. This CDR3 is 15 amino acids long. CDR3 in DNA: TGTGCCAGCAGCTCCAGCGGGGGAAGCACAGATACGCAGTATTTT. This encodes CASSSSGGSTDTQYF.

The chain carries TRBV5-1 and TRBJ1-3, with 7 bases aligning to TRBD1. J was trimmed by 3 bases and V by 4 bases; bases with no gene match: 1. The CDR3 has 13 amino acids. Germline-derived CDR1 and CDR2 are SGHRS and YFSETQ. CDR3 nucleotide sequence: TGCGCCAGCAGCCCAGGGGGTGGAAACACCATATATTTT. Residues: CASSPGGGNTIYF.

The chain is built from TRBV7-2 and TRBJ1-4; 8 bases are a match to TRBD1. Per germline, CDR1 SGHTA and CDR2 FQGNSA. The trim removed 3 bases at V and 7 bases at J, leaving 4 bases unmatched. This CDR3 is 14 amino acids long. The chain's CDR3 is CASSLAGGSEKLFF. The CDR3 nucleotides read TGTGCCAGCAGCTTGGCAGGGGGCTCTGAAAAACTGTTTTTT.